These 23 T cell receptor beta chains were all obtained from the same sample, sequenced in a study of shared clonotypes between healthy human individuals. CD45RO-negative CD8 cells positively selected for CCR7 made up the naive population, which excluded terminally differentiated effector memory CD45RA+ cells. Assay: immunoSEQ multiplex PCR; the TCRdb copy retains only in-frame clones and omits some. In the table there are about 580,000 clones, roughly 98% of which are singletons. Sequencing was done on a sample of naive CD8+ T cells sorted from blood. The receptor source for this set is a man aged 25-45 years in good health.

This chain joins TRBV29-1 and TRBJ2-7; 12 nucleotides align to TRBD2. The J segment lost 5 bases and the V segment lost 5 bases, leaving 22 bases of the junction unmatched. CDR1 and CDR2 (germline): SQVTM, ANQGSEA. The CDR3 runs 19 residues. In DNA form, the CDR3 reads TGCAGCGTTACCGGGACAGTCGTTACTAGCGGGAGGAGGGGCCACGAGCAGTACTTC. This sequence encodes CSVTGTVVTSGRRGHEQYF.

To note about this clone: The same CDR3 arises from other DNA sequences in this sample as well. The chain couples TRBV9 to TRBJ2-1; D is uncertain. The V gene's germline CDR1 is SGDLS and CDR2 YYNGEE. The V gene lost 2 bases and the J gene lost 5 bases, with 11 bases spanning the gap. This CDR3 has 14 residues. The CDR3 coding sequence is TGTGCCAGCAGCGTTGGGTTCGGAGACAATGAGCAGTTCTTC. This gives the protein CASSVGFGDNEQFF.

This CDR3 reads CASSLTSPGVVEQYF. The CDR3 DNA is TGCGCCAGCAGCCTCACCAGCCCCGGTGTCGTCGAGCAGTACTTC. The chain recombines TRBV4-1 with TRBJ2-7; no firm D call. The CDR3 totals 15 residues. The germline V and J ends were trimmed by 4 bases and 6 bases, with 19 bases remaining between them. CDR1 is MGHRA and CDR2 is YSYEKL in the germline V gene.

This sequence joins TRBV19 and TRBJ2-1; D perhaps matches TRBD2 (6 bases). Germline values: CDR1 LNHDA, CDR2 SQIVND (reference sequence). CDR3 length equals 14 residues. Trimming removed 4 bases at V and 9 bases at J, with 16 bases between. The CDR3 nucleotides read TGTGCCAGTAGTACCAACCTCCGGGGGAGTGAGCAGTTCTTC. It encodes CASSTNLRGSEQFF.

The J gene is TRBJ2-7, the V gene TRBV7-2; TRBD1 or TRBD2 may be the D gene (5 bases each). Germline V gene data show CDR1 as SGHTA and CDR2 as FQGNSA. Trimming stripped 1 base from V and 3 bases from J, with 13 bases between. There are 15 residues in the CDR3. The DNA of the CDR3 is TGTGCCAGCAGCTTAGTCTTGGGACGGGACTACGAGCAGTACTTC. Its translation: CASSLVLGRDYEQYF.

This clone was picked up one time. The chain has TRBV5-5 and TRBJ2-2, with a tentative D call TRBD2 (5 bases). The V gene's germline CDR1 is SGHKS and CDR2 YYEKEE (reference sequence). This CDR3 is 15 amino acids long. The V and J ends lost 3 bases and 0 bases respectively, with 9 bases between them. CDR3 protein: CASSSGGTNTGELFF. The CDR3 nucleotides read TGTGCCAGCAGCTCTGGAGGAACGAACACCGGGGAGCTGTTTTTT.

This clone was seen just once. The chain is built from TRBV27 and TRBJ1-2; D might be TRBD1 (6 bases). The V end was cut by 5 bases, the J end by 2 bases, with 15 bases between. This CDR3 has 15 residues. Germline V gives CDR1 MNHEY, CDR2 SMNVEV (reference sequence). The CDR3 region is CASSLQRTGNYGYTF. Written as DNA, the CDR3 is TGTGCCAGCAGTCTACAACGCACAGGGAACTATGGCTACACCTTC.

The V call is TRBV7-6, the J call TRBJ2-7; TRBD2 might be the D (6 bases). Germline assignment: CDR1 SGHVS and CDR2 FNYEAQ. The CDR3 has 15 amino acids. Trimming cost V 2 bases and J 3 bases, with 14 bases left between them. CDR3 loop: CASSLQGGYFYEQYF. CDR3 sequence (DNA): TGTGCCAGCAGCTTACAGGGAGGCTACTTCTACGAGCAGTACTTC. The full variable domain, its missing parts supplied by reference TRBV7-6 and TRBJ2-7, is GAGVSQSPRYKVTKRGQDVALRCDPISGHVSLYWYRQALGQGPEFLTYFNYEAQQDKSGLPNDRFSAERPEGSISTLTIQRTEQRDSAMYRCASSLQGGYFYEQYFGPGTRLTVT.

The chain couples TRBV7-9 to TRBJ2-1; TRBD1 agrees at 8 bases. The trim removed 5 bases at V and 9 bases at J, leaving 3 bases unmatched. Germline lookup yields CDR1 SEHNR and CDR2 FQNEAQ (reference sequence). This CDR3 is built from 12 residues. CDR3 in amino acids: CASSPQGVEQFF. DNA for the CDR3: TGTGCCAGCAGCCCACAGGGGGTTGAGCAGTTCTTC.

The chain employs TRBV28 and TRBJ2-1; tentative D call: TRBD2 (5 bases). Germline V gene lookup returns CDR1 MDHEN and CDR2 SYDVKM. V lost 8 bases, J lost 6 bases, and 11 bases lay in between. The CDR3 loop spans 12 amino acids. The CDR3 is CASGRKANEQFF. CDR3 nucleotide sequence: TGTGCCAGCGGGAGAAAGGCCAATGAGCAGTTCTTC.

The chain combines TRBV7-8 with TRBJ2-2; a weak D match, TRBD1 (5 bases). The germline gives CDR1 SGHVS, CDR2 FQNEAQ. Trimming took off 4 bases at V and 7 bases at J, with 7 bases between the two ends. This CDR3 is built from 12 residues. CDR3 DNA: TGTGCCAGCAGCTCTAGGGGCGGGGAGCTGTTTTTT. Translation: CASSSRGGELFF.

This chain uses TRBV27 with TRBJ2-7; 7 nucleotides agree with TRBD2. The CDR3 sequence is 16 residues long. CDR1 and CDR2 (germline): MNHEY, SMNVEV (reference sequence). Unmatched junction bases numbered 10, after V lost 4 bases and J lost 1 base. In DNA, the CDR3 is TGTGCCAGCAGTTCGCTTACGGGAGGTCTTTCCTACGAGCAGTACTTC. Protein sequence: CASSSLTGGLSYEQYF.

The chain recombines TRBV9 with TRBJ2-1; 11 bases map to TRBD2. CDR1 is SGDLS and CDR2 is YYNGEE in the germline V gene. V was pared by 1 base and J by 0 bases, with 6 bases of the junction left unmatched. The CDR3 is made up of 18 amino acids. The CDR3 nucleotides read TGTGCCAGCAGCGTATTAGCGGGAGGGATGAGCTCCTACAATGAGCAGTTCTTC. It yields the protein CASSVLAGGMSSYNEQFF.

CDR3 loop: CSVVLRGDLEAFF. The CDR3 DNA reads as TGCAGCGTTGTTCTAAGGGGAGACCTTGAAGCTTTCTTT. The chain links TRBV29-1 to TRBJ1-1, with D possibly TRBD1 on 5 matching bases. Germline V lookup: CDR1 SQVTM, CDR2 ANQGSEA. The V end was cut by 4 bases, the J end by 7 bases, with 16 bases between. The CDR3 loop spans 13 amino acids.

This clone was counted a single time. The rearrangement joins TRBV7-6 to TRBJ1-1; TRBD1 matches 9 bases. Trimming took 4 bases from V and 3 from J; bases not matched to a gene: 6. This CDR3 has 15 amino acids. The germline CDR1 and CDR2 sequences are SGHVS and FNYEAQ. The chain's CDR3 is CASSYHRGLDTEAFF. For the CDR3, the DNA is TGTGCCAGCAGCTACCACAGGGGGCTGGACACTGAAGCTTTCTTT.

This rearrangement joins TRBV30 to TRBJ1-5; D perhaps matches TRBD1 (5 bases). Germline CDR1 is GTSNPN and CDR2 is SVGIG (reference sequence). Trimming shortened V by 3 bases and J by 9 bases, and 12 bases separated the two germline ends. The CDR3 totals 12 residues. The DNA of the CDR3 is TGTGCCTGGAGCGAGGGACGGGGGCCCCAGCATTTT. Translating it yields CAWSEGRGPQHF.

This chain joins TRBV11-2 and TRBJ1-2; possible D gene TRBD1, 5 bases. The CDR3 loop spans 15 amino acids. The ends were cut back, 2 bases at V and 5 bases at J, with 15 bases in the middle. Germline V gene lookup returns CDR1 SGHAT and CDR2 FQNNGV. In DNA form, the CDR3 reads TGTGCCAGCAGCTTATCCAGGGACGGCTATTATGGCTACACCTTC. Translated: CASSLSRDGYYGYTF.

The rearrangement joins TRBV27 to TRBJ1-2; D uncertain. Germline values: CDR1 MNHEY, CDR2 SMNVEV (reference sequence). V was clipped by 5 bases and J by 1 base, with 8 bases between them. The CDR3 consists of 13 residues. The CDR3: CASSPQVNYGYTF. The CDR3 DNA follows: TGTGCCAGCAGTCCCCAGGTTAACTATGGCTACACCTTC.

The chain recombines TRBV11-2 with TRBJ2-1; tentatively, D is TRBD2 (6 bases). The CDR3 contains 15 residues. Between the trimmed V and J ends, which lost 6 bases and 2 bases, there was a span of 14 bases. Germline V gene sequence: CDR1 SGHAT, CDR2 FQNNGV. CDR3 DNA: TGTGCCAGCAGGGGGTCGGGGGATCCCTACAATGAGCAGTTCTTC. It encodes CASRGSGDPYNEQFF. The full variable domain, with the rest looked up from reference TRBV11-2 and TRBJ2-1, is EAGVAQSPRYKIIEKRQSVAFWCNPISGHATLYWYQQILGQGPKLLIQFQNNGVVDDSQLPKDRFSAERLKGVDSTLKIQPAKLEDSAVYLCASRGSGDPYNEQFFGPGTRLTVL.

The rearrangement joins TRBV5-1 to TRBJ2-7, with TRBD2 matching over 12 bases. The CDR3 spans 16 residues. Germline V gene data show CDR1 as SGHRS and CDR2 as YFSETQ. V was clipped by 3 bases and J by 3 bases; unmatched bases: 7. Here the CDR3 DNA reads TGCGCCAGCAGCTGGGATAGACTAGCGGGAGACTACGAGCAGTACTTC. Encoded protein: CASSWDRLAGDYEQYF.

The chain employs TRBV27 and TRBJ2-1; the match to TRBD1 covers 12 bases. This CDR3 spans 17 amino acids. J lost 8 bases, V lost 8 bases, and 16 bases had no gene match. Germline CDR1 is MNHEY and CDR2 is SMNVEV (reference sequence). The CDR3 loop reads CASSFPRPGQGAYEQFF. In DNA form, the CDR3 reads TGTGCCAGCTCTTTCCCTAGACCGGGACAGGGGGCCTATGAGCAGTTCTTC.

V and J are TRBV27 and TRBJ1-5, with a weak D call TRBD1 (6 bases). The V gene's germline CDR1 is MNHEY and CDR2 SMNVEV (reference sequence). The CDR3 loop spans 18 amino acids. Trimming left V 6 bases short and J 0 bases short, with 21 bases between. As DNA, the CDR3 is TGTGCCAGCAGACTGGGGGCGACCGACGGATATAGCAATCAGCCCCAGCATTTT. Translating gives CASRLGATDGYSNQPQHF.

Concerning this clone itself: Other DNA variants within this sample encode the same CDR3. V gene TRBV18 combines with J gene TRBJ2-7; D might be TRBD2 (5 bases). The germline CDR1 and CDR2 sequences are KGHSH and LQKENI. This CDR3 comprises 13 residues. The germline V and J ends were trimmed by 0 bases and 3 bases, with 6 bases remaining between them. The CDR3 loop is CASSPPGGYEQYF. Here the CDR3 DNA reads TGTGCCAGCTCACCACCTGGAGGCTACGAGCAGTACTTC.